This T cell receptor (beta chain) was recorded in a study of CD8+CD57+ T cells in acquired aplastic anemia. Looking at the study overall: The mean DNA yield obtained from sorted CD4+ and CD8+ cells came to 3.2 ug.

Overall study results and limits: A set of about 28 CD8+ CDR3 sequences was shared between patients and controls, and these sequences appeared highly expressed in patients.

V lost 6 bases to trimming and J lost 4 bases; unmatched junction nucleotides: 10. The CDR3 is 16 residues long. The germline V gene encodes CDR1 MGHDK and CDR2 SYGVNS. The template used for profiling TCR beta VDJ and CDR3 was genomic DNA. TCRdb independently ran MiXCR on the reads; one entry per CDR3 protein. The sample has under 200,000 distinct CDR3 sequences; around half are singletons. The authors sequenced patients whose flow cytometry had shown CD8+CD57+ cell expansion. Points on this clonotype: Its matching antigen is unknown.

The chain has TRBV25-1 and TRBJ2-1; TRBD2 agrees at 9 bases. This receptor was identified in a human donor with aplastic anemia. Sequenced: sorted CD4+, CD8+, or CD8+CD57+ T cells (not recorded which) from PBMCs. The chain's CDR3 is CASSLVSSGTYNEQFF. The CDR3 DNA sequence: TGTGCCAGCAGCTTGGTCTCTAGCGGGACTTACAATGAGCAGTTCTTC.